The table lists the clone carrying this TCR beta chain with a few counts. This entry comes from a study of blood T cell repertoires in COVID-19. The trim removed 7 bases at V and 2 bases at J, leaving 3 bases unmatched. From germline, CDR1 is MNHEY and CDR2 SMNVEV (reference sequence). This CDR3 spans 14 amino acids. Methods used by the authors: Using reference gene primer amplification, nucleated cell counts were estimated. Generated by immunoSEQ multiplex PCR, the TCRdb table keeps only in-frame clones and is missing some. That table gives V, J and clone size, and the DNA gave D and trimming. Of 250,000 to 300,000 clones listed, around four fifths are singletons.

The rearrangement joins TRBV27 to TRBJ1-5, with 9 bases that match TRBD1. Material: peripheral blood. This TCR was recovered from a man between 60 and 75 years old who had recovered from COVID-19. The CDR3 nucleotides read TGTGCCAGCAAACAGGGGGCTGGCAATCAGCCCCAGCATTTT. This gives the protein CASKQGAGNQPQHF.